Listed below are T cell receptor beta chains from one sample, sequenced in a study of cytomegalovirus exposure and HLA in healthy donors. Sequencing used immunoSEQ multiplex PCR; TCRdb keeps in-frame clones, though not all of them. The sample carries about 110,000 clones, approximately 80% recorded once. Sequencing input: PBMCs. Source of these receptors: a male donor in good health and CMV-seronegative. The conserved cysteine and the conserved F or W are not part of the CDR3 here.

V	CDR3
TRBV5-1	ASSGDRVPYEQY
TRBV7-2	ASSLGAPEKQY
TRBV5-4	ASSSDGLAGGVNEQF
TRBV19	ASSIGGQAVYEQY
TRBV6-4	ASSEGVGGLVKNYNEQF
TRBV7-9	ASSHRGVQETQY
TRBV30	AWARTGVGYEQY
TRBV28	ASNQSGRPQH
TRBV6-5	ASRQAGGDTYEQY
TRBV6-1	ASSELQGRWGDTQY
TRBV25-1	ANLAGGRMNTEAF
TRBV10-3	ATHRGLDHNEQF
TRBV4-2	ASSPSQGRETQY
TRBV9	ASSVESGQGYT
TRBV10-1	ASSRTLNTEAF
TRBV20-1	SARSFNEQF
TRBV4-1	ASSQDAGAPYEQY
TRBV6-1	ASSEAHRGTEAF
TRBV15	ATSDSGIGRAEY
TRBV6-5	ASSPGQGGQPQH
TRBV11-1	ASSLVWQGDEQY
TRBV7-2	ASSPGSGSVSYEQY
TRBV6-1	ASRYRGATEAF
TRBV5-6	ASSPRGYGYT
TRBV9	ASSVRPSALGAGTGELF
TRBV13	ASSSTDTDTQY
TRBV19	ASSILTGGGYGYT
TRBV6-1	ASSWTGMNTEAF
TRBV14	ASSQEQNNSGNTIY
TRBV29-1	SVDPGAPFYEQY
TRBV5-4	ASSSRSQGVYYGYT
TRBV10-3	AIRELAGVDEQF
TRBV27	ASKDRKMNTEAF